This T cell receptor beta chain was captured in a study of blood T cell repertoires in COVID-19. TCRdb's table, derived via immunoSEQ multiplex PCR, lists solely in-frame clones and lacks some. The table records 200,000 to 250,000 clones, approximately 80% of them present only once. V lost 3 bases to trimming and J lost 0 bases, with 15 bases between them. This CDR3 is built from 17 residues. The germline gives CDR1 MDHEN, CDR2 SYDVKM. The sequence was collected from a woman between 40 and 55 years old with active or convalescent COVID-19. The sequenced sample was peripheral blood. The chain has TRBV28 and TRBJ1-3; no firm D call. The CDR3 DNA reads TGTGCCAGCAGTTTTCGGAACAGCAAGAGCTCTGGAAACACCATATATTTT. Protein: CASSFRNSKSSGNTIYF. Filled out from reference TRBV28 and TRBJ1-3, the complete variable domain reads DVKVTQSSRYLVKRTGEKVFLECVQDMDHENMFWYRQDPGLGLRLIYFSYDVKMKEKGDIPEGYSVSREKKERFSLILESASTNQTSMYLCASSFRNSKSSGNTIYFGEGSWLTVV.